Presented here are 7 T cell receptor beta chains from one specimen sequenced in a study of beta chain features in type 1 diabetes. Sequencing targeted expressed TCRB transcripts, as all isolated RNA had been reverse transcribed. Repertoires were generated with immunoSEQ multiplex PCR, while TCRdb's copy carries only in-frame clones and drops some. The table shows 130,000 to 150,000 clones, with 40% to 60% occurring only once. The sequenced sample consisted of Tregs from blood. These receptors all come from a man between 18 and 35 years old in good health.

V gene TRBV7-9 combines with J gene TRBJ1-1; D is unclear. Trimming pared 5 bases from V and 3 bases from J, leaving 7 bases between. CDR1 and CDR2 (germline): SEHNR, FQNEAQ (reference sequence). The CDR3 contains 12 residues. The CDR3 is CASSPVYTEAFF. The CDR3 nucleotides are TGTGCCAGCAGCCCCGTATACACTGAAGCTTTCTTT.

This clone was detected only a few times. The CDR3 sequence: CASSSSGRNYEQYF. The DNA of the CDR3 is TGTGCCAGCAGCTCTAGTGGGAGGAACTACGAGCAGTACTTC. This chain joins TRBV7-9 and TRBJ2-7, with D perhaps TRBD2 (6 bases). The CDR3 is 14 residues long. V was clipped by 4 bases and J by 3 bases, with 13 bases between them. The germline CDR1 and CDR2 sequences are SEHNR and FQNEAQ (reference sequence).

The DNA for the CDR3 is TGTGCCAGCAGCTTGTTACCCGCGGGTTCACCCCTCCACTTT. Amino acids: CASSLLPAGSPLHF. This chain links TRBV5-8 with TRBJ1-6, with D hard to call. V was shortened by 1 base and J by 9 bases, with 11 bases between the two germline ends. The CDR3 covers 14 residues. The germline gives CDR1 SGHTS, CDR2 YDEGEE.

The chain employs TRBV2 and TRBJ2-5; 12 bases are a match to TRBD2. The CDR3 loop spans 15 amino acids. Trimming at V came to 8 bases and at J to 5 bases, leaving 9 bases not matched to a gene. Germline V lookup: CDR1 SNHLY, CDR2 FYNNEI. CDR3 amino acids: CASGPLTSGSETQYF. The CDR3 coding sequence is TGTGCCAGCGGGCCTTTGACTAGCGGGAGCGAGACCCAGTACTTC.

The V call is TRBV7-2, the J call TRBJ2-4, with 7 bases that match TRBD1. Germline CDR1 reads SGHTA; CDR2 reads FQGNSA. Losses at the gene ends were 3 bases for V and 15 bases for J; bases not matched to a gene: 8. The CDR3 spans 12 residues. CDR3 sequence: CASSFPRGSRYF. The DNA of the CDR3 is TGTGCCAGCAGCTTCCCCAGGGGGTCTCGGTACTTC. The entire variable domain, with the rest obtained from reference TRBV7-2 and TRBJ2-4, is as follows: GAGVSQSPSNKVTEKGKDVELRCDPISGHTALYWYRQSLGQGLEFLIYFQGNSAPDKSGLPSDRFSAERTGGSVSTLTIQRTQQEDSAVYLCASSFPRGSRYFGAGTRLSVL.

There are a few counts of this clone. This rearrangement joins TRBV7-2 to TRBJ2-2, with a tentative D call TRBD1 (6 bases). V was shortened by 3 bases and J by 4 bases, with 6 bases between the two germline ends. CDR1 is SGHTA, CDR2 FQGNSA, per germline. CDR3 length: 13 residues. CDR3 residues: CASSFRGTGELFF. DNA for the CDR3: TGTGCCAGCAGCTTCAGGGGCACCGGGGAGCTGTTTTTT.

This clone was seen a handful of times. V usage is TRBV30 and J usage is TRBJ1-2; no definite D call. Looked up from germline, CDR1 is GTSNPN and CDR2 is SVGIG (reference sequence). The CDR3 has 13 residues. Trimming shortened V by 4 bases and J by 2 bases, and 11 bases separated the two germline ends. The CDR3 nucleotides are TGTGCCTGGACCGCGACTAGGAACTATGGCTACACCTTC. It codes for CAWTATRNYGYTF.